This T cell receptor (beta chain) was captured by sequencing in a study of regulatory T cells in long-lasting Graves disease (dated by TCRdb to the early 2020s). With respect to the entire study: Patients with newly diagnosed Graves' disease had been on antithyroid drugs for under 3 months. Peripheral blood TCR sequencing and RNA sequencing compared persistent Graves' disease patients with newly diagnosed Graves' disease patients. The study was conducted in China and was registered as a clinical trial. TCR sequencing covered some 13 persistent and about 20 newly diagnosed Graves' disease patients, 33 samples in total.

Overall study results and their limits: More public clonotypes were shared among persistent patients (approximately 3,000) than among newly diagnosed patients (966). Persistent disease showed preferential use of TRBV28, TRBJ1-2 and TRBJ2-5, whereas newly diagnosed disease favored TRBV20-1 and TRBJ2-1. Peripheral blood alone was examined, since thyroid tissue, which constituted the primary lesion, could not be accessed. Sequencing and analysis were limited to the TCR beta chain. Lower TCR Shannon entropy and fewer highly expanded clones were observed in persistent Graves' disease patients than in newly diagnosed patients, which suggested clonal expansion. The small sample size was acknowledged by the authors as a limitation that may reduce accuracy.

The germline V gene encodes CDR1 DFQATT and CDR2 SNEGSKA (reference sequence). The CDR3 runs 16 residues from the cysteine to the phenylalanine. The entry retains the CDR3 DNA only, 48 bases that are in frame from base 1. From V the trimming removes 1 base and from J it removes 0 bases, while the gene matches leave 5 bases of the junction unaccounted for. Receptors were amplified or captured by multiplex PCR. TCRdb names Illumina HiSeq 4000 as the instrument used. TCR beta libraries were built with iRepertoire HTBI primers and Arm-PCR amplification of CDR3 regions. PCR products were gel purified before sequencing. Turning to the authors' computational methods: A total of some 65 TRBV and approximately 15 TRBJ segments were identified across samples and were used for gene usage analysis of CDR3 amino acid clonotypes. Filtered high-quality paired reads were merged into contigs using COPE and FqMerger. Contigs were aligned with BLAST to IMGT TRBV, TRBD and TRBJ reference genes, and CDR3 was defined per IMGT. Any clonotype with a frequency above 0.1% was classified as a highly expanded clone. Shannon entropy served as the measure of repertoire diversity, while the Gini coefficient captured V-J evenness. Public clonotypes were defined as clonotypes shared by more than one individual. TCRdb passed the public sequencing reads through fastp at Q25 and MiXCR, retaining productive beta sequences. Identical CDR3 proteins give one entry, which carries the most common genes and DNA. TCRdb assigned the V and J calls; the authors' analysis was not used. In all, the sample holds 300,000 to 400,000 distinct CDR3 sequences, and less than 20% of those were seen once. The ten most abundant clones make up 20% to 25% of the sample.

This clonotype came up many times. Its antigen is unknown. Base qualities were left out, and no much larger clone turns up one base away. In the paper's terms, the time point label means: newly diagnosed GD, antithyroid drugs for less than 3 months. RNA was extracted from PBMCs in TRIzol for both TCR sequencing and RNA sequencing. Graves' disease was diagnosed according to American Thyroid Association guidelines. Patients were recruited from an endocrinology department in Xi'an, China. From each patient, about 9 milliliters of peripheral blood was collected into an EDTA anticoagulant tube. Ficoll Paque Plus density gradient separation was used to isolate PBMCs, and no further T cell sorting was performed. An Agilent 2100 Bioanalyzer and agarose gel were used to check RNA quality, while a NanoDrop 2000 measured RNA concentration.

This specimen was peripheral blood mononuclear cells (PBMCs), taken at new diagnosis, from a patient treated with antithyroid drugs. The chain is encoded by TRBV20-1 joined to TRBJ2-3; 9 central nucleotides agree with TRBD2. This receptor was identified in a female donor with Graves disease. The encoded CDR3 is CSARGLTSGSTDTQYF. The nucleotide sequence is TGCAGTGCTAGAGGCCTGACTAGCGGAAGCACAGATACGCAGTATTTT.